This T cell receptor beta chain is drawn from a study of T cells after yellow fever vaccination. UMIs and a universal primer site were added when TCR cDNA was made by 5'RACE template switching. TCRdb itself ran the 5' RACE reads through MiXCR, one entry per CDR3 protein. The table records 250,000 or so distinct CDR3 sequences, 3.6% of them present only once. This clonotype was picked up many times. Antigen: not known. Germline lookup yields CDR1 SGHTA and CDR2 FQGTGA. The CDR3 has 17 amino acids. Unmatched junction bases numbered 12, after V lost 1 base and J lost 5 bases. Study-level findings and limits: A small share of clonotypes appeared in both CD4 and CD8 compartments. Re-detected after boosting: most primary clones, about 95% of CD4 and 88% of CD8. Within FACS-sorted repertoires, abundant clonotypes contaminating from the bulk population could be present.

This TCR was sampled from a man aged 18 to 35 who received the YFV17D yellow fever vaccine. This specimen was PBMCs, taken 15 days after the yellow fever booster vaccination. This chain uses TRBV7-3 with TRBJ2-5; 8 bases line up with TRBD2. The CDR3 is CASSLRGLGDSPETQYF. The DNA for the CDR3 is TGTGCCAGCAGCTTAAGGGGACTAGGAGATAGTCCGGAGACCCAGTACTTC.